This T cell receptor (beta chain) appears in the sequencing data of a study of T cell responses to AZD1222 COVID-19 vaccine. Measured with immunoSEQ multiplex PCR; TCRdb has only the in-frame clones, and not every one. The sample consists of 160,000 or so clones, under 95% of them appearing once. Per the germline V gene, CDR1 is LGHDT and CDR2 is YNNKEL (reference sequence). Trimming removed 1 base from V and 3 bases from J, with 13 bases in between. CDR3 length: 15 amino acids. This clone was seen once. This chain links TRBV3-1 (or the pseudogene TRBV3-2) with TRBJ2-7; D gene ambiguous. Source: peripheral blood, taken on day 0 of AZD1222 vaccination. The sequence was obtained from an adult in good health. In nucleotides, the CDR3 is TGTGCCAGCAGCCAAGGAGGCGCTAGAGACTACGAGCAGTACTTC. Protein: CASSQGGARDYEQYF.